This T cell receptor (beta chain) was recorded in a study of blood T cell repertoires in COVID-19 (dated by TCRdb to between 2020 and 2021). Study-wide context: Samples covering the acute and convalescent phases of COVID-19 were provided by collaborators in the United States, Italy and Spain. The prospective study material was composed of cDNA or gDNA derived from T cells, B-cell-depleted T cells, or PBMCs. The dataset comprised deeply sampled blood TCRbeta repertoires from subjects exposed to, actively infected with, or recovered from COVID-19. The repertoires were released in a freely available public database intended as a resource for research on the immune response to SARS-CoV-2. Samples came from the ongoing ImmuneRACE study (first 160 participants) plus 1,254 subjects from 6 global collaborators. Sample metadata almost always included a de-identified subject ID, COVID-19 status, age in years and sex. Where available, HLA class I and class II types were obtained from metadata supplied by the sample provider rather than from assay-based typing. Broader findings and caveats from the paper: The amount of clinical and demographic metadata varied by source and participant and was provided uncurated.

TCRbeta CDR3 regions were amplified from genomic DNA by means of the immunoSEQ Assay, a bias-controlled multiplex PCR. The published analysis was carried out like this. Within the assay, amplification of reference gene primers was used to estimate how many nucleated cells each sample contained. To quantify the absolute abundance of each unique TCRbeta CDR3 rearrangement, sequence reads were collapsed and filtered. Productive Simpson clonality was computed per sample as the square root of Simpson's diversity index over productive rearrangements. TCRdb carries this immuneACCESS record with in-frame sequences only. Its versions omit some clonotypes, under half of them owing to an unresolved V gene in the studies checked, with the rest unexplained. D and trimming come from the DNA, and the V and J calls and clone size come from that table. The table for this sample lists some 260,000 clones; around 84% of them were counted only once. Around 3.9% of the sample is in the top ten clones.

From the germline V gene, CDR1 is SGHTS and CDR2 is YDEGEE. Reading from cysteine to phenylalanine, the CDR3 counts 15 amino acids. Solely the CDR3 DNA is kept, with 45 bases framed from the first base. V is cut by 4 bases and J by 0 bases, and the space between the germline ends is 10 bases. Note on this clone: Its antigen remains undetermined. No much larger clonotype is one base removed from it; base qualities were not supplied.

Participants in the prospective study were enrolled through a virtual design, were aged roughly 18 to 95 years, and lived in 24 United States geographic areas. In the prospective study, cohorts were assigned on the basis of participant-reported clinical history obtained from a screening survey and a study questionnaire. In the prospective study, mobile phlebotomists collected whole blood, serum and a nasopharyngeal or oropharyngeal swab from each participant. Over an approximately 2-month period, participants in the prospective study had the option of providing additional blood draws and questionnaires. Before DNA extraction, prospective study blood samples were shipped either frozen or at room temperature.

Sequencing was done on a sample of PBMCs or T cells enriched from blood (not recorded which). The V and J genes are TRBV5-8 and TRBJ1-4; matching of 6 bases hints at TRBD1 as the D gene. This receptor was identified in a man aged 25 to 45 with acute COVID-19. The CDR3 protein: CASSIQGATNEKLFF. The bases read TGTGCCAGCAGCATACAGGGAGCAACTAATGAAAAACTGTTTTTT.